A single sample gave rise to the 27 T cell receptor beta chains below, sequenced in a study of cytomegalovirus exposure and HLA in healthy donors (dated by TCRdb to about 2017). Library preparation was by the immunoSEQ multiplex PCR assay. For the multiplex PCR, a mixture combining 60 forward primers for TCR Vbeta segments and 13 reverse primers for TCR Jbeta segments was used. Not all clones reach the TCRdb copy of this immuneACCESS table, which keeps in-frame sequences only. Checked studies attribute under half of the gap to unresolved V genes and leave the rest unexplained. Across this sample there are about 120,000 clones, with around 69% seen only once. The top ten constitute more than 6.5% of the sample. Sequenced input: PBMCs. Receptors originate from a woman aged 40 to 50 in good health and CMV-seropositive.

V gene TRBV18 combines with J gene TRBJ2-7; D may be TRBD2 (5 bases). The CDR3 is 16 amino acids. Germline-derived CDR1 and CDR2 are KGHSH and LQKENI. The V gene lost 1 base and the J gene lost 6 bases, with 19 bases spanning the gap. The CDR3 spells CASSPLLGGPGFEQYF. The CDR3 DNA is TGTGCCAGCTCACCACTCTTAGGCGGGCCGGGATTCGAGCAGTACTTC.

This clone was recorded only once. As the CDR3 is not closed by the conserved phenylalanine or tryptophan, this likely results from a read error. The chain uses TRBV6-6 and TRBJ2-7; 9 bases align to TRBD2. In germline, CDR1 is MNHNY, CDR2 SVGAGI (reference sequence). J was trimmed by 4 bases and V by 6 bases; bases with no gene match: 13. This CDR3 has 16 residues. CDR3 nucleotides: TGTGCCAGCAGCCAGTACCTAGCGGGGTTTGGGTACGAGCAGTACCTC. Encoded protein: CASSQYLAGFGYEQYL.

The V gene is TRBV25-1, the J gene TRBJ2-5; D is perhaps TRBD2 (5 bases). V gave up 5 bases and J gave up 2 bases, with 12 bases separating them. Germline V gene sequence: CDR1 MGHDK, CDR2 SYGVNS. The CDR3 is 14 amino acids. The CDR3 region is CASSTRGGQETQYF. CDR3 bases: TGTGCCAGCAGTACGAGAGGAGGACAAGAGACCCAGTACTTC.

The sample holds one count of this clone. V gene TRBV27 combines with J gene TRBJ2-1, with D maybe TRBD2 (6 bases). CDR1 MNHEY and CDR2 SMNVEV come from the germline V gene (reference sequence). V was trimmed by 9 bases and J by 2 bases, leaving 17 bases between them. This CDR3 region has 15 residues. CDR3 sequence: CASASLGGAYNEQFF. CDR3 nucleotide sequence: TGTGCCAGTGCCTCGTTGGGGGGAGCCTACAATGAGCAGTTCTTC.

The gene calls are TRBV11-3 and TRBJ2-5, with TRBD2 identical over 8 bases. Per germline, CDR1 SGHNT and CDR2 YENEEA. This CDR3 spans 15 amino acids. V shed 4 bases and J 0 bases; nucleotides not matched to a gene: 4. DNA of the CDR3: TGTGCCAGCAGCTACGGGGGGGCCGACCAAGAGACCCAGTACTTC. Its translation is CASSYGGADQETQYF.

The chain has TRBV6-1 and TRBJ2-7; 7 positions agree with TRBD1. Germline CDR1 is MNHNS and CDR2 is SASEGT. Unmatched junction bases numbered 6, after V lost 1 base and J lost 3 bases. This CDR3 region has 15 residues. The chain's CDR3 is CASSEDRGSFYEQYF. The CDR3 DNA sequence: TGTGCCAGCAGTGAAGACAGGGGCTCTTTCTACGAGCAGTACTTC.

The gene calls are TRBV19 and TRBJ2-1, with D perhaps matching TRBD2 (5 bases). Germline CDR1 and CDR2: LNHDA and SQIVND (reference sequence). The CDR3 contains 15 residues. Trimming removed 4 bases at V and 7 bases at J, with 17 bases between. The CDR3 loop is CASSTWEWVVNEQFF. The CDR3 DNA sequence: TGTGCCAGTAGTACTTGGGAGTGGGTGGTGAATGAGCAGTTCTTC.

The rearrangement links TRBV9 to TRBJ1-4, with 9 bases that match TRBD1. The germline gives CDR1 SGDLS, CDR2 YYNGEE. With 4 bases clipped from V and 6 bases from J, the junction kept 10 bases outside the gene matches. The CDR3 is 16 amino acids. As DNA, the CDR3 is TGTGCCAGCAGCTCTCAAGCCGGGACAGGGTATGAAAAACTGTTTTTT. This translates into CASSSQAGTGYEKLFF.

There are many counts of this clone. The genes are TRBV6-4 and TRBJ2-3, with 11 bases fitting TRBD2. The ends lost 6 bases at V and 6 bases at J; junction bases unmatched: 8. Looked up from germline, CDR1 is MRHNA and CDR2 is SNTAGT. The CDR3 runs to 15 residues. CDR3 DNA sequence: TGTGCCAGCAGCGATAGCGGGGGGGCCGAGGATACGCAGTATTTT. This sequence encodes CASSDSGGAEDTQYF.

The chain joins TRBV5-6 to TRBJ1-3, with D possibly being TRBD1 (6 bases). The CDR3 runs 17 residues. Trimming pared 2 bases from V and 0 bases from J, leaving 15 bases between. Germline V gives CDR1 SGHDT, CDR2 YYEEEE. Here the CDR3 reads CASSLPRGLHSGNTIYF. The CDR3 region has the DNA TGTGCCAGCAGCTTACCCAGGGGATTACACTCTGGAAACACCATATATTTT. The full variable domain, completed using reference TRBV5-6 and TRBJ1-3, is DAGVTQSPTHLIKTRGQQVTLRCSPKSGHDTVSWYQQALGQGPQFIFQYYEEEERQRGNFPDRFSGHQFPNYSSELNVNALLLGDSALYLCASSLPRGLHSGNTIYFGEGSWLTVV.

The CDR3 here is CASSEYGVGETQYF. The DNA of the CDR3 is TGCGCCAGCAGTGAGTACGGGGTAGGAGAGACCCAGTACTTC. The chain has TRBV10-2 and TRBJ2-5; D may be TRBD2 (5 bases). Germline V gene data show CDR1 as WSHSY and CDR2 as SAAADI. This CDR3 contains 14 residues. With 1 base removed from V and 4 bases from J, the gap between germline ends came to 10 bases.

V gene TRBV13 combines with J gene TRBJ1-1; TRBD1 is a possible D gene (6 bases). CDR3 length: 16 amino acids. Germline CDR1 and CDR2: PRHDT and FYEKMQ (reference sequence). The V and J ends lost 5 bases and 1 base respectively, with 17 bases between them. The DNA for the CDR3 is TGTGCCAGCAGCCCTCAGACAGGTCTGGCGAACACTGAAGCTTTCTTT. Residues: CASSPQTGLANTEAFF. Full variable domain (remainder filled in from reference TRBV13 and TRBJ1-1): AAGVIQSPRHLIKEKRETATLKCYPIPRHDTVYWYQQGPGQDPQFLISFYEKMQSDKGSIPDRFSAQQFSDYHSELNMSSLELGDSALYFCASSPQTGLANTEAFFGQGTRLTVV.

This clone was seen a handful of times. This chain uses TRBV6-5 with TRBJ1-2, with D unclear. CDR3 length: 13 residues. Germline V gene sequence: CDR1 MNHEY, CDR2 SVGAGI. The V end lost 4 bases, the J end lost 5 bases, and 11 bases lay between the germline ends. The CDR3 protein is CASSFLGLYGYTF. CDR3 bases: TGTGCCAGCAGTTTCCTAGGACTGTATGGCTACACCTTC.

There are a few counts of this clone. The chain is built from TRBV6-5 and TRBJ1-1; TRBD1 aligns across 7 bases. After removal of 5 bases from V and 3 bases from J, the junction contained 9 bases not matched to a gene. The CDR3 has 15 amino acids. Germline CDR1 MNHEY, CDR2 SVGAGI. CDR3 sequence reads: CASSRDRELDTEAFF. The CDR3, as DNA: TGTGCCAGCAGTCGTGACAGGGAGTTGGACACTGAAGCTTTCTTT.

The V call is TRBV27, the J call TRBJ2-1; weak D call: TRBD1 (5 bases). Germline loops: CDR1 MNHEY, CDR2 SMNVEV (reference sequence). Trimming pared 11 bases from V and 6 bases from J, leaving 29 bases between. The CDR3 loop spans 17 amino acids. The CDR3 here is CAGPQRPKGRPFNEQFF. Here the CDR3 DNA reads TGTGCCGGGCCCCAACGACCCAAGGGGCGCCCCTTCAATGAGCAGTTCTTC.

This clone was counted between two and nine times. This chain links TRBV5-1 with TRBJ1-1; D ambiguous. V lost 0 bases and J 2 bases, leaving 11 bases between the germline ends. CDR3 length equals 15 residues. Looked up from germline, CDR1 is SGHRS and CDR2 is YFSETQ. In DNA, the CDR3 is TGCGCCAGCAGCTTGGTCCAAAGTACAAACACTGAAGCTTTCTTT. This encodes CASSLVQSTNTEAFF.

The chain couples TRBV5-1 to TRBJ2-1, with 10 bases matching TRBD1. Germline CDR1 SGHRS, CDR2 YFSETQ. The CDR3 spans 15 residues. With 4 bases clipped from V and 7 bases from J, the junction kept 8 bases outside the gene matches. The CDR3: CASSPRGQGWNEQFF. CDR3 nucleotides: TGCGCCAGCAGCCCGCGGGGACAGGGGTGGAATGAGCAGTTCTTC.

This clone has a handful of counts. The chain couples TRBV18 to TRBJ2-3; 14 bases line up with TRBD2. J was trimmed by 3 bases and V by 5 bases; bases with no gene match: 4. The CDR3 has 16 residues. CDR1 KGHSH and CDR2 LQKENI come from the germline V gene. CDR3: CASSSGLAGVTDTQYF. The CDR3 DNA is TGTGCCAGCTCATCGGGACTAGCGGGAGTTACAGATACGCAGTATTTT.

The table lists this clone with a count of one. This rearrangement joins TRBV9 to TRBJ2-1, with a weak D call TRBD2 (5 bases). Germline CDR1 reads SGDLS; CDR2 reads YYNGEE. CDR3 length: 12 residues. Trimming took off 0 bases at V and 12 bases at J, with 10 bases between the two ends. The CDR3, as DNA: TGTGCCAGCAGCGTAGCAGGAGGTGGGCAGTTCTTC. This sequence encodes CASSVAGGGQFF.

In DNA form, the CDR3 reads TGCGCCAGCAGCTTGCCGAGCGGCTCCGAGGCCCCCTACGAGCAGTACTTC. Amino acid sequence: CASSLPSGSEAPYEQYF. V and J are TRBV5-1 and TRBJ2-7; a weak D match, TRBD2 (5 bases). The germline gives CDR1 SGHRS, CDR2 YFSETQ. Trimming left V 1 base short and J 2 bases short, with 19 bases between. The CDR3 consists of 17 residues.

The J gene is TRBJ1-2, the V gene TRBV5-8; 11 bases line up with TRBD1. The CDR3 sequence is 14 residues long. The junction had 0 bases not matched to a gene; V was cut back by 3 bases and J by 2 bases. Germline loops: CDR1 SGHTS, CDR2 YDEGEE. Here the CDR3 reads CASSWTGGNYGYTF. The CDR3 bases are TGTGCCAGCAGCTGGACAGGGGGCAACTATGGCTACACCTTC.

V gene TRBV27 combines with J gene TRBJ2-6; 10 nucleotides align to TRBD2. Germline CDR1 reads MNHEY; CDR2 reads SMNVEV (reference sequence). V was pared by 3 bases and J by 0 bases, with 8 bases of the junction left unmatched. This CDR3 is built from 19 residues. This CDR3 reads CASSFYSSGGSSGANVLTF. In DNA form, the CDR3 reads TGTGCCAGCAGTTTTTATTCTAGCGGGGGAAGCTCTGGGGCCAACGTCCTGACTTTC.

With regard to this clone: The junction departs from the called germline gene at one end, perhaps through a read error. The chain carries TRBV7-9 and TRBJ2-7; the D is unclear. The CDR3 spans 12 residues. Germline assignment: CDR1 SEHNR and CDR2 FQNEAQ (reference sequence). The CDR3 reads CSSSAPVHEQYF. The CDR3 DNA follows: TGTTCCAGCAGCGCTCCGGTCCACGAGCAGTACTTC.

The J gene is TRBJ2-5, the V gene TRBV2, with D uncertain. This CDR3 is 11 amino acids long. V was trimmed by 8 bases and J by 5 bases, leaving 9 bases between them. Germline V gene data show CDR1 as SNHLY and CDR2 as FYNNEI. The CDR3 bases are TGTGCCAGCGACGAGGCGGAGACCCAGTACTTC. Its protein product is CASDEAETQYF.

The chain employs TRBV28 and TRBJ2-3; D not resolved. Per the germline V gene, CDR1 is MDHEN and CDR2 is SYDVKM. V was clipped by 3 bases and J by 3 bases, with 7 bases between them. The length of the CDR3 is 13 residues. This CDR3 is CASSFQATDTQYF. The CDR3 DNA follows: TGTGCCAGCAGTTTCCAAGCGACAGATACGCAGTATTTT.

V is TRBV7-9 and J is TRBJ1-1; no definite D call. The germline V gene has CDR1 SEHNR and CDR2 FQNEAQ (reference sequence). The CDR3 extends over 12 amino acids. Trimming cost V 8 bases and J 3 bases, with 10 bases left between them. CDR3 amino acids: CASRDLDTEAFF. The CDR3 DNA sequence: TGTGCCAGCCGGGATCTGGACACTGAAGCTTTCTTT.

This sequence joins TRBV7-2 and TRBJ1-5; 7 bases match TRBD1. CDR3 length: 15 residues. V dropped 1 base and J dropped 7; count of bases not matched to a gene: 7. From germline, CDR1 is SGHTA and CDR2 FQGNSA. CDR3 sequence (DNA): TGTGCCAGCAGCTTAGTGCGGCAGGGGGGACAGCCCCAGCATTTT. Encoded protein: CASSLVRQGGQPQHF. Based on the CDR3 plus reference TRBV7-2 and TRBJ1-5, the full variable domain is GAGVSQSPSNKVTEKGKDVELRCDPISGHTALYWYRQSLGQGLEFLIYFQGNSAPDKSGLPSDRFSAERTGGSVSTLTIQRTQQEDSAVYLCASSLVRQGGQPQHFGDGTRLSIL.